These 5 T cell receptor beta chains were all obtained from the same sample, sequenced in a study of metastatic and nonmetastatic thyroid tumors. Every patient was untreated before thyroid surgery. MiXCR reprocessed the PCR reads for TCRdb. This table has roughly 27,000 clones, roughly 13% appearing once. Sample: blood. Every receptor here comes from a female donor with papillary thyroid cancer or a benign thyroid nodule (not recorded which). Some clones in this sample may be carry-over from other donors' samples.

A note on this clone: This likely comes from a read error, as the CDR3 has no conserved phenylalanine or tryptophan at its end. The chain joins TRBV19 to TRBJ2-6, with a weak D call TRBD2 (7 bases). Germline V gene sequence: CDR1 LNHDA, CDR2 SQIVND (reference sequence). The CDR3 runs to 16 residues. CDR3 sequence: CASSIAGGSGSNVLTL. CDR3 in DNA: TGTGCCAGTAGTATAGCGGGGGGCTCTGGGTCCAACGTCCTGACTCTC.

V usage is TRBV7-2 and J usage is TRBJ1-2; no firm D call. The germline V gene has CDR1 SGHTA and CDR2 FQGNSA. CDR3 length: 14 residues. V was clipped by 5 bases and J by 8 bases, with 18 bases between them. CDR3 sequence reads: CASSQATENIGYTF. In DNA, the CDR3 is TGTGCCAGCAGCCAGGCTACCGAGAATATAGGCTACACCTTC. Variable domain in full (rest from reference TRBV7-2 and TRBJ1-2): GAGVSQSPSNKVTEKGKDVELRCDPISGHTALYWYRQSLGQGLEFLIYFQGNSAPDKSGLPSDRFSAERTGGSVSTLTIQRTQQEDSAVYLCASSQATENIGYTFGSGTRLTVV.

This clone was counted many times. The chain combines TRBV9 with TRBJ2-2; no clear D. This CDR3 spans 16 amino acids. Trimming removed 3 bases from V and 0 bases from J, with 12 bases in between. Germline V gene data show CDR1 as SGDLS and CDR2 as YYNGEE. The CDR3 sequence is CASSGGPRTNTGELFF. In DNA, the CDR3 is TGTGCCAGCAGCGGCGGCCCTAGGACGAACACCGGGGAGCTGTTTTTT.

This clone occurred many times. V is TRBV20-1 and J is TRBJ2-1, with TRBD2 as a possible D gene (6 bases). Germline V gene lookup returns CDR1 DFQATT and CDR2 SNEGSKA (reference sequence). The CDR3 covers 15 residues. V was trimmed by 3 bases and J by 0 bases, leaving 12 bases between them. CDR3 sequence (DNA): TGCAGTGCTAGGGTCGAGGGAGGCTCCTACAATGAGCAGTTCTTC. Protein sequence: CSARVEGGSYNEQFF.

The table lists this clone with many counts. The chain uses TRBV10-3 and TRBJ1-5, with D possibly TRBD1 on 5 matching bases. The germline V gene encodes CDR1 ENHRY and CDR2 SYGVKD. The CDR3 covers 13 residues. Deletions cut 11 bases from V and 6 bases from J, with 17 bases between. CDR3 nucleotide sequence: TGTGCCTCGACAGAACTCTGGGGTCAGCCCCAGCATTTT. It translates to CASTELWGQPQHF.